A selection of T cell receptor beta chains follows, all from one sample in a study of cytomegalovirus exposure and HLA in healthy donors. The table came from immunoSEQ multiplex PCR; TCRdb's copy has only in-frame clones and leaves some out. The sample carries 190,000 or so clones, 75% to 85% recorded once. The source material was PBMCs. The receptors originated from a boy younger than 18 in good health and CMV-seronegative. The CDR3 runs from the conserved cysteine through the conserved F or W. The D gene is left open where the match is weak.

>TRBJ1-4|.|TRBV27
CASSSRDEKLFF
TGTGCCAGCAGTTCCCGGGATGAAAAACTGTTTTTT
>TRBJ2-7|.|TRBV27
CASTHLVSYEQYF
TGTGCCAGCACCCACCTAGTCTCCTACGAGCAGTACTTC
>TRBJ2-7|TRBD2|TRBV5-1
CASSTMTSGDYEQYF
TGCGCCAGCAGCACGATGACTAGCGGGGATTACGAGCAGTACTTC
>TRBJ1-2|TRBD1|TRBV11-2
CASSQLTGRNYGYTF
TGTGCCAGCAGTCAATTGACAGGGCGTAACTATGGCTACACCTTC
>TRBJ2-7|.|TRBV6-5
CASRAAPREQYF
TGTGCCAGCAGGGCGGCCCCTCGGGAGCAGTACTTC
>TRBJ1-2|.|TRBV29-1
CSVDKVSGVPYGYTF
TGCAGCGTTGATAAGGTTTCAGGGGTACCCTATGGCTACACCTTC
>TRBJ1-2|TRBD1|TRBV7-2
CASSLSDRGGVTF
TGTGCCAGCAGCTTGTCGGACAGGGGGGGTGTCACCTTC
>TRBJ2-1|.|TRBV28
CASSSSTPPNEQFF
TGTGCCAGCTCGAGTAGCACACCGCCCAATGAGCAGTTCTTC
>TRBJ1-2|.|TRBV15
CATSREIGDEGGYGYTF
TGTGCCACCAGCAGAGAGATAGGAGACGAGGGCGGCTATGGCTACACCTTC
>TRBJ1-2|.|TRBV19
CASSIFGQGTYGYTF
TGTGCCAGTAGTATTTTCGGGCAGGGAACCTATGGCTACACCTTC
>TRBJ2-1|.|TRBV11-3
CASSLEGSSYNEQFF
TGTGCCAGCAGCTTAGAAGGGAGCTCCTACAATGAGCAGTTCTTC